This T cell receptor (beta chain) stems from a study of Graves' ophthalmopathy and Graves' hyperthyroidism. Amplification of TCR beta CDR3 regions used RNA transcripts. The library came from an HTBI-primed first-round RT-PCR and a second-round multiplex PCR. TCRdb recomputed calls from the multiplex PCR reads with MiXCR, one row per CDR3 protein. Of about 620,000 distinct CDR3 sequences detected, 22% appear once; the ten largest clones hold around 6.5%. The CDR3 spans 11 residues. This clonotype was recorded at least ten times. Sequence at one end of the junction differs from germline and may be a read error.

The sequence was collected from a woman between 18 and 30 years old with stable Graves' hyperthyroidism. Some clones in this sample may be carry-over from other donors' samples. The sample comprised peripheral blood. V usage is TRBV12-3 or TRBV12-4 and J usage is TRBJ1-1; D might be TRBD1 (5 bases). The CDR3 DNA is TGTGCCGGCAGTCTCGGGACCAAAGCTTTCTTT. Amino acid sequence: CAGSLGTKAFF.